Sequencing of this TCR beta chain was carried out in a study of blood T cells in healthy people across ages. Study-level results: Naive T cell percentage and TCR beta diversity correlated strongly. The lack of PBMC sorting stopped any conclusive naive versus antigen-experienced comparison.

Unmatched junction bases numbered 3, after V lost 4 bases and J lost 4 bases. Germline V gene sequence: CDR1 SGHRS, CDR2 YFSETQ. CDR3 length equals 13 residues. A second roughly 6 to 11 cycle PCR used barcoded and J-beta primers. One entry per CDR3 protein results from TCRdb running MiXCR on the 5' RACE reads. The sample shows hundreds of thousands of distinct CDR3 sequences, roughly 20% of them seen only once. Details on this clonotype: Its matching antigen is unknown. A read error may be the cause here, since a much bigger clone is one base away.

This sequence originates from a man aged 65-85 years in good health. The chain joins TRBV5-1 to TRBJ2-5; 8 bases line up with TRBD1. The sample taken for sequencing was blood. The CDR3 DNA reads TGCGCCAGCAGCATGGACAGGGCAGAGACCCAGTACTTC. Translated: CASSMDRAETQYF. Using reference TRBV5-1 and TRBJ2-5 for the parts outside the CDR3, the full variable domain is KAGVTQTPRYLIKTRGQQVTLSCSPISGHRSVSWYQQTPGQGLQFLFEYFSETQRNKGNFPGRFSGRQFSNSRSEMNVSTLELGDSALYLCASSMDRAETQYFGPGTRLLVL.